This is a list of T cell receptor beta chains from one sample in a study of blood T cell repertoires in COVID-19. Using immunoSEQ multiplex PCR, the repertoire was profiled, and TCRdb retains in-frame clones only, with some absent. The table has about 310,000 clones, roughly 87% seen once. Sequenced input: PBMCs or T cells enriched from blood (not recorded which). These receptors all come from a woman aged 18-29 years who had recovered from COVID-19. Both conserved end residues are part of each CDR3. D genes are given only for firm matches. Some rows mark clone size as missing; the rest say once, few, many or name a class of expanded clone.

D gene,J gene,V gene,clone size,CDR3 DNA,CDR3 protein
TRBD2,TRBJ2-3,TRBV5-4,NA,TGTGCCAGCAGCTGGACTAGCGGGGGCACAGATACGCAGTATTTT,CASSWTSGGTDTQYF
TRBD2,TRBJ2-7,TRBV4-2,NA,TGTGCCAGCAGCCAACGGTCTGGCGGGGGATCGGTAAACGAGCAGTACTTC,CASSQRSGGGSVNEQYF
NA,TRBJ1-2,TRBV20-1,NA,TGCAGTGCTAGCCCCAGCTATGGCTACACCTTC,CSASPSYGYTF
TRBD1,TRBJ1-5,TRBV19,once,TGTGCCAGTAGTATTGGACAGGGAATCGGCAATCAGCCCCAGCATTTT,CASSIGQGIGNQPQHF
NA,TRBJ1-1,TRBV24-1,NA,TGTGCCACCAGTGATACGGGAACTGAAGCTTTCTTT,CATSDTGTEAFF
NA,TRBJ1-1,TRBV28,NA,TGTGCCAGCAGTTTATACCGGGGGGGAGCTTTCTTT,CASSLYRGGAFF
TRBD1,TRBJ1-6,TRBV5-1,NA,TGCGCCAGCACTCGGGACAGGGTGAATAATTCACCCCTCCACTTT,CASTRDRVNNSPLHF
TRBD1,TRBJ2-7,TRBV5-1,NA,TGCGCCAGCAGCCGGGACAGAATACCTCCTGTCGAGCAGTACTTC,CASSRDRIPPVEQYF
NA,TRBJ2-7,TRBV7-9,NA,TGTGCCAGCAGCACCAACCGGGACACAGCTACCTACGAGCAGTACTTC,CASSTNRDTATYEQYF
NA,TRBJ2-3,TRBV4-3,NA,TGCGCCAGCAGCCAAGATCTGGATACGCAGTATTTT,CASSQDLDTQYF
TRBD1,TRBJ2-1,TRBV28,NA,TGTGCCAGCTTTCCGGACAGGGGGTACAATGAGCAGTTCTTC,CASFPDRGYNEQFF
TRBD2,TRBJ2-7,TRBV28,NA,TGTGCCAGCAGTATAGCGGGTAGCTCCTACGAGCAGTACTTC,CASSIAGSSYEQYF
NA,TRBJ1-1,TRBV18,NA,TGTGCCAGCTCCCTTGGGTACACGGGAACTGAAGCTTTCTTT,CASSLGYTGTEAFF
NA,TRBJ2-1,TRBV9,NA,TGTGCCAGCAGCCAAACTCACAGGACATACAATGAGCAGTTCTTC,CASSQTHRTYNEQFF
NA,TRBJ1-1,TRBV7-2,NA,TGTGCCAGCAGCTCTGTGACAGGTCGTGCTTACGCTTTCTTT,CASSSVTGRAYAFF
NA,TRBJ2-6,TRBV27,few,TGTGCCAGCAGTGCTATCTCTGGGGCCAACGTCCTGACTTTC,CASSAISGANVLTF
TRBD1,TRBJ2-5,TRBV15,NA,TGTGCCACCAGCAGGACGGACAGGGGGTGGAAAGAGACCCAGTACTTC,CATSRTDRGWKETQYF
TRBD2,TRBJ2-2,TRBV5-1,NA,TGCGCCAGCAGCTTCGGACTAGCGGGGGTGATCGGGGAGCTGTTTTTT,CASSFGLAGVIGELFF
NA,TRBJ2-5,TRBV27,NA,TGTGCCAGCAGTTTATATGGGGGGGGCCCCCAAGAGACCCAGTACTTC,CASSLYGGGPQETQYF
TRBD1,TRBJ2-3,TRBV11-1,NA,TGTGCCAGCGCCCCTCAACCGGGACAGGGCACAGATACGCAGTATTTT,CASAPQPGQGTDTQYF
TRBD1,TRBJ1-3,TRBV11-2,NA,TGTGCCAGCAGCGTAAGGGCCGGGACAGGGGGAAACACCATATATTTT,CASSVRAGTGGNTIYF
NA,TRBJ1-5,TRBV19,NA,TGTGCCAGTACTGGAGTTAGCAATCAGCCCCAGCATTTT,CASTGVSNQPQHF
NA,TRBJ2-5,TRBV24-1,NA,TGTGCCACCAGTGATTCCCAGGGGCAGGAGACCCAGTACTTC,CATSDSQGQETQYF
TRBD1,TRBJ1-2,TRBV28,NA,TGTGCCAGCAGCTGGACAGGGAGGGGAGGCTACACCTTC,CASSWTGRGGYTF
NA,TRBJ1-4,TRBV29-1,NA,TGCAGCGTTGGTCAGGGAAATAATGAAAAACTGTTTTTT,CSVGQGNNEKLFF
TRBD2,TRBJ2-1,TRBV9,NA,TGTGCCAGCAGCCCGGGGACTAGCGGATTACGTTACAATGAGCAGTTCTTC,CASSPGTSGLRYNEQFF
NA,TRBJ2-5,TRBV11-2,NA,TGTGCCAGCAGCCCTTCCCCGGGAGAGACCCAGTACTTC,CASSPSPGETQYF
NA,TRBJ1-5,TRBV12-3/TRBV12-4,NA,TGTGCCAGCAGCACAGGATTCAATCAGCCCCAGCATTTT,CASSTGFNQPQHF
NA,TRBJ2-6,TRBV7-9,NA,TGTGCCAGCAGCTTAGCTGAGGCCGGGGCCAACGTCCTGACTTTC,CASSLAEAGANVLTF
NA,TRBJ1-2,TRBV25-1,NA,TGTGCCAGCAGTGAACTCGAGGTTTCCTATGGCTACACCTTC,CASSELEVSYGYTF
TRBD1,TRBJ1-4,TRBV28,once,TGTGCCAGCAGATTGGGGTCGTTCCCGGGACAGAATGAAAAACTGTTTTTT,CASRLGSFPGQNEKLFF
NA,TRBJ2-7,TRBV7-8,NA,TGTGCCAGCAGCTTAGGGGTCGGGTTCGGAGGCGAGCAGTACTTC,CASSLGVGFGGEQYF
NA,TRBJ2-5,TRBV28,NA,TGTGCCAGCAGTCCTACCGGGTGGGTGGGACTTCAAGAGACCCAGTACTTC,CASSPTGWVGLQETQYF
NA,TRBJ2-1,TRBV19,few,TGTGCCAGTACCACCCCTTGGGCCCGGGGGAATGAGCAGTTCTTC,CASTTPWARGNEQFF
NA,TRBJ1-2,TRBV30,NA,TGTGCCTGGGGGAGAACCACCCTCTATGGCTACACCTTC,CAWGRTTLYGYTF
NA,TRBJ2-3,TRBV11-2,NA,TGTGCCAGCAGCTTAGATAGACCGCCACAGGATACGCAGTATTTT,CASSLDRPPQDTQYF
TRBD2,TRBJ2-3,TRBV6-5,NA,TGTGCCAGCAGTTACTCGACTAGCGCGGATACGCAGTATTTT,CASSYSTSADTQYF
NA,TRBJ2-5,TRBV4-3,NA,TGCGCCAGCAGGACAGTGGGACAAGAGACCCAGTACTTC,CASRTVGQETQYF
NA,TRBJ1-1,TRBV5-1,once,TGCGCCAGCGGCAACATGAACACTGAAGCTTTCTTT,CASGNMNTEAFF
TRBD2,TRBJ2-1,TRBV7-2,NA,TGTGCCAGCTTAAAAAGCGGGAGGTCCTACAATGAGCAGTTCTTC,CASLKSGRSYNEQFF
NA,TRBJ1-3,TRBV5-6,NA,TGTGCCAGCAGCTTGACAGGGAACGCCATATATTTT,CASSLTGNAIYF
NA,TRBJ2-5,TRBV2,NA,TGTGCCAGCACCCCTCAAGAGACCCAGTACTTC,CASTPQETQYF
TRBD1,TRBJ2-1,TRBV28,NA,TGTGCCAGCAGTTTCAGGGGGTCCTACAATGAGCAGTTCTTC,CASSFRGSYNEQFF
TRBD1,TRBJ1-2,TRBV6-5,NA,TGTGCCAGCAGTAGATCAGGGGGCGACTATGGCTACACCTTC,CASSRSGGDYGYTF
NA,TRBJ1-1,TRBV5-1,NA,TGCGCCAGCAGCTTGGCTCGCACAGTTGGGGGGTATGAAGCTTTCTTT,CASSLARTVGGYEAFF
TRBD2,TRBJ2-2,TRBV10-3,NA,TGTGCCATCAGTGAGTATAGCGGGAAACCCGAAGCGAACACCGGGGAGCTGTTTTTT,CAISEYSGKPEANTGELFF
NA,TRBJ1-6,TRBV5-1,NA,TGCGCCAGCAGCCCCCGGTCCCTAAATAATTCACCCCTCCACTTT,CASSPRSLNNSPLHF
NA,TRBJ2-1,TRBV24-1,NA,TGTGCCACCAGTGACCCAGTATGGAATGAGCAGTTCTTC,CATSDPVWNEQFF
TRBD1,TRBJ1-1,TRBV29-1,NA,TGCAGCGTTGAAAGGGGCCCCTTGACAGGGGGGAGTAACACTGAAGCTTTCTTT,CSVERGPLTGGSNTEAFF
TRBD2,TRBJ2-1,TRBV24-1,NA,TGTGCCACCAGTGATTTAGCGGGGAGCTCCTACAATGAGCAGTTCTTC,CATSDLAGSSYNEQFF
NA,TRBJ1-5,TRBV2,NA,TGTGCCAGCAGTGAAAGCATAGGGGTACCAGGCAATCAGCCCCAGCATTTT,CASSESIGVPGNQPQHF
TRBD1,TRBJ2-2,TRBV29-1,once,TGCAGCGTTGAAGGGGGACAGGGGGCCGGCGGGGAGCTGTTTTTT,CSVEGGQGAGGELFF